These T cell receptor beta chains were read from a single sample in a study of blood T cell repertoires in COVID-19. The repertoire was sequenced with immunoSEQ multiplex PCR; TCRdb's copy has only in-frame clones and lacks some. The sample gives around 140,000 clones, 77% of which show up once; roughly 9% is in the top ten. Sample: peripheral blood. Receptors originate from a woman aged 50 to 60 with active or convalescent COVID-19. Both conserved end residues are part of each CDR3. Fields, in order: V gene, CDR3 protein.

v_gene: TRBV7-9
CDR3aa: CASSPTGTNEQFF

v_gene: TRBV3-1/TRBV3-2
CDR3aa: CASSQGQRQGAANTGELFF

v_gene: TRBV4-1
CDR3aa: CASSQGEGTGVPGELFF

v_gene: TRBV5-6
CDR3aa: CASSRTPISYNEQFF

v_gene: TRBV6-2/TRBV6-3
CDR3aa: CASSYSGSGLDGYTF

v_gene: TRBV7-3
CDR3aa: CASSRQQPPGELFF

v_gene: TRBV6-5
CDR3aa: CASSYSVSYTGELFF

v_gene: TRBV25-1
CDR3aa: CASSPTSGAQHF

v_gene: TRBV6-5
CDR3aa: CASSYSVLNSPLHF

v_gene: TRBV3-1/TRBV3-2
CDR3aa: CASSHPNLAGGGTGELFF

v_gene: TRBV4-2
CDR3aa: CASSQVADTEAFF

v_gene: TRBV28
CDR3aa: CASSTSAVTDTQYF

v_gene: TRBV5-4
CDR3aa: CASSHRDRLNEQFF

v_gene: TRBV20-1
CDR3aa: CSASYGLAGVNEQFF